This TCR beta chain was found in a study of cytomegalovirus exposure and HLA in healthy donors. Study-wide findings and caveats: A later analysis by the authors found several of the most significant clusters apparently linked to common viral pathogens. TRBV6-2, TRBV6-3 and some other V segments were excluded as indistinguishable. According to reports, the classifier identified cytomegalovirus status with high specificity and sensitivity.

Notes on this clone: Its antigen is as yet unknown.

The CDR3 extends over 12 amino acids. V was pared by 7 bases and J by 7 bases, with 12 bases between. The germline V gene encodes CDR1 SGDLS and CDR2 YYNGEE. Both 60 Vbeta primers and 13 Jbeta primers went into the PCR. Measured with immunoSEQ multiplex PCR; TCRdb has only the in-frame clones, and not every one. The repertoire holds about 130,000 clones, with about 74% as singletons. The sequence was collected from a woman aged 45 to 65 in good health and CMV-seropositive. This sequence joins TRBV9 and TRBJ2-1, with D unresolved. Sequenced input: PBMCs. The CDR3 here is CASGPEINEQFF. The CDR3 region has the DNA TGTGCCAGCGGGCCTGAGATTAATGAGCAGTTCTTC.